This TCR beta chain was captured in a study of cytomegalovirus exposure and HLA in healthy donors. Study conclusions and caveats: In a later analysis, donors in an Asian-associated ancestry cluster reportedly had fewer N-insertions in productive TCRs than the cohort mean.

PCR primers comprised 60 Vbeta and 13 Jbeta primers. The assay was immunoSEQ multiplex PCR, and TCRdb's table has in-frame clones only and misses some. The sample has under 150,000 clones; around 80% are singletons. On this clone itself: As yet, its antigen is unknown.

The germline V and J ends were trimmed by 4 bases and 7 bases, with 19 bases remaining between them. Germline CDR1 is LNHDA and CDR2 is SQIVND (reference sequence). The CDR3 has 16 amino acids. Sequencing was done on a sample of PBMCs. The clonotype originates from a woman in her 40s in good health and CMV-seronegative. The chain employs TRBV19 and TRBJ1-4, with D perhaps TRBD1 (6 bases). The CDR3 is CASSTLPGTMGEKLFF. In DNA, the CDR3 is TGTGCCAGTAGTACCCTGCCCGGGACAATGGGTGAAAAACTGTTTTTT.